The entry below gives a single TCR beta chain sequence along with its context. Its antigen remains unidentified. The record has no base qualities; no much larger clone is one base away. The germline V gene specifies SNHLY as CDR1 and FYNNEI as CDR2. The CDR3 measures 15 amino acids from cysteine to phenylalanine. The kept DNA is CDR3 alone, 45 bases in frame from the first base. Relative to germline, V is missing 5 bases and J is missing 4 bases, with 7 bases of the junction outside any gene match. This sample is part of a study of early T cells in non-severe SARS-CoV-2 infection (dated by TCRdb to 2020 to 2023). Background for the entire study: Because TCR sequencing was done on bulk RNA from unsorted whole blood, the alpha and beta chains could not be paired. The study at large found these results: VDJdb matching was skewed toward anti-spike CD8 responses and likely underestimated virus-specific expansions by missing private and CD4 specificities.

Receptors were amplified or captured by 5' RACE. Sequencing took place on a NextSeq 500. To correct for sequencing error and PCR bias, the TCR library protocol tagged individual cDNA molecules with unique molecular identifiers. Both TCR alpha and beta chains were sequenced, and tight co-correlation was observed between alpha and beta sequence abundances in each sample. In the authors' own workflow: Decombinator V4 was used to annotate the V gene, J gene and CDR3 of the TCR sequences. TCRs were defined as expanded if a significant change between any two time points was detected under a Poisson model with p below 0.0001. TCR abundances were normalised to the total number of TCRs sequenced in each sample and reported as counts per million. MAIT TCRs were defined by TRAV1-2 paired with TRAJ12, TRAJ20 or TRAJ33, and iNKT TCRs by TRAV10 paired with TRAJ18. VDJdb, accessed 1 November 2021, was searched for CMV, EBV and SARS-CoV-2 annotated TCRs, with TCRs annotated for multiple antigens excluded. TCRdb applied fastp at Q25 and MiXCR to the public reads, then kept only in-frame beta chains. Rows merge per CDR3 protein into single entries with the most common DNA and genes. The V and J calls, along with clone size, are taken from TCRdb and not from the paper's own processing. This sample comprises tens of thousands of distinct CDR3 sequences, 10% to 15% of them detected only once. The top ten clonotypes cover approximately 5% of the sample.

Set within a cohort of healthcare workers in London, UK, this nested case-control study involved weekly PCR testing of nasopharyngeal swabs along with blood sampling. Healthcare workers were recruited between 23 and 31 March 2020, during the week of the UK lockdown, and were followed weekly for up to roughly 16 weeks. The TCR comes from an adult who was a healthcare worker with PCR-confirmed SARS-CoV-2 infection or an uninfected control (not recorded which). Source material: whole blood. The chain was built from TRBV2 and TRBJ1-2, with 10 bases aligning to TRBD1. The CDR3 protein is CASSLGTGDGYGYTF. The sequenced DNA: TGTGCCAGCAGTCTAGGGACAGGGGATGGCTATGGCTACACCTTC.